This TCR beta chain stems from a study of CXCR3-negative and CXCR3-positive naive CD8 T cells. The CDR3 loop spans 15 amino acids. Germline lookup yields CDR1 LGHNA and CDR2 YNFKEQ. Study findings and constraints: Sequencing showed both naive subsets with comparably high diversity, and memory CD8+ cells much lower.

Via 5' RACE with UMI labels, TRB cDNA libraries were prepared. TCRdb re-called the 5' RACE reads; every CDR3 protein appears as one record, without DNA. Recorded for this sample: approximately 66,000 distinct CDR3 sequences. A note on this clonotype: Its antigen is unknown.

The sequence derives from a human donor in good health. Some clones in this sample may be carry-over from other donors' samples. The chain recombines TRBV4-2 with TRBJ2-7; as DNA is missing, the TRBD2 call by TCRdb cannot be tested. Sequences were obtained from naive CXCR3- CD8+ T cells from blood. Subset noted: CD45RO-CCR7+CD27+CD95- naive CD8+ T cells lacking CXCR3 (TNR3-). This CDR3 is CASSHFSGGAYEQYF.